This TCR beta chain was sequenced for a study of blood T cell repertoires in COVID-19. The CDR3 contains 18 residues. CDR1 and CDR2 from the germline V gene are SEHNR and FQNEAQ (reference sequence). Trimming took 6 bases from V and 3 from J, leaving 26 bases between them. This clone was seen a single time. The repertoire was sequenced with immunoSEQ multiplex PCR; TCRdb's copy has only in-frame clones and lacks some. The top ten hold 9.5% to 15% of the sample, which has 130,000 or so clones, 84% seen once. The gene calls are TRBV7-9 and TRBJ1-1; perhaps TRBD1 as D (6 bases). Sequencing was carried out using peripheral blood. The receptor's source is a woman aged 60 to 75 with acute or convalescent COVID-19. CDR3 DNA sequence: TGTGCCAGCAGTCACATCCGGGACACGCTGCGAGGGGACACTGAAGCTTTCTTT. Protein product: CASSHIRDTLRGDTEAFF. The full variable domain, completed using reference TRBV7-9 and TRBJ1-1, is DTGVSQNPRHKITKRGQNVTFRCDPISEHNRLYWYRQTLGQGPEFLTYFQNEAQLEKSRLLSDRFSAERPKGSFSTLEIQRTEQGDSAMYLCASSHIRDTLRGDTEAFFGQGTRLTVV.